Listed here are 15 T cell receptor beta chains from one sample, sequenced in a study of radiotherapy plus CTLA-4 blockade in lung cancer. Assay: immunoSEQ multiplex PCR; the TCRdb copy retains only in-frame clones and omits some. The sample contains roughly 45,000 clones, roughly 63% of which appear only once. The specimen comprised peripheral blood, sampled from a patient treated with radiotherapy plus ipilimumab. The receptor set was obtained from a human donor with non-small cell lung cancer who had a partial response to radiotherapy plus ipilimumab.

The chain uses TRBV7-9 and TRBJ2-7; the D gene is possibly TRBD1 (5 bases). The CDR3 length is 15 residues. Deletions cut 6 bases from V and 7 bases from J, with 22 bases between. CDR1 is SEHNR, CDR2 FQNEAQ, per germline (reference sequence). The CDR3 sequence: CASSGALGRPIEQYF. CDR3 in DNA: TGTGCCAGCAGTGGGGCCCTCGGGCGTCCTATAGAGCAGTACTTC.

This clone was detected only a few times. Written as DNA, the CDR3 is TGTGCCAGTAGCCAAGGACAGGGAGGTCAGCCCCAGCATTTT. Translated: CASSQGQGGQPQHF. This chain connects TRBV19 to TRBJ1-5; TRBD1 agrees at 8 bases. With 6 bases clipped from V and 6 bases from J, the junction kept 7 bases outside the gene matches. Germline V lookup: CDR1 LNHDA, CDR2 SQIVND (reference sequence). This CDR3 region has 14 residues. Full variable domain (remainder filled in from reference TRBV19 and TRBJ1-5): DGGITQSPKYLFRKEGQNVTLSCEQNLNHDAMYWYRQDPGQGLRLIYYSQIVNDFQKGDIAEGYSVSREKKESFPLTVTSAQKNPTAFYLCASSQGQGGQPQHFGDGTRLSIL.

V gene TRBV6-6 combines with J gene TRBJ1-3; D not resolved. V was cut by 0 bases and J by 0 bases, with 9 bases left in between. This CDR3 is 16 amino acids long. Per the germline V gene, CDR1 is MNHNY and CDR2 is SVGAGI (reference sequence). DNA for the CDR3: TGTGCCAGCAGTTACTCGGCGGGGAGCTCTGGAAACACCATATATTTT. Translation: CASSYSAGSSGNTIYF.

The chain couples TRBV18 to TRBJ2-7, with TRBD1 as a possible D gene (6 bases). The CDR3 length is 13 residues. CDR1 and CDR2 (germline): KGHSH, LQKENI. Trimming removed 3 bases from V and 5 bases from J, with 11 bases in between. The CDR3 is CASSPPSGDEQYF. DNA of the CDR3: TGTGCCAGCTCACCGCCTTCAGGGGACGAGCAGTACTTC.

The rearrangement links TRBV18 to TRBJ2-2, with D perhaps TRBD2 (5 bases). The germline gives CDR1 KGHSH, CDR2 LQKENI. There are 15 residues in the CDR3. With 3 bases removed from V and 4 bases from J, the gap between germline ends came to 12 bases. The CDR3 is CASSPPLRGTGELFF. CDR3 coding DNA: TGTGCCAGCTCACCTCCCCTACGGGGCACCGGGGAGCTGTTTTTT.

The CDR3 reads CATSREGGGYEQYF. The DNA of the CDR3 is TGTGCCACCAGCAGAGAGGGAGGTGGCTACGAGCAGTACTTC. The chain couples TRBV15 to TRBJ2-7, with D maybe TRBD2 (6 bases). The ends were cut back, 0 bases at V and 3 bases at J, with 9 bases in the middle. The CDR3 spans 14 residues. Germline V gene lookup returns CDR1 LNHNV and CDR2 YYDKDF (reference sequence).

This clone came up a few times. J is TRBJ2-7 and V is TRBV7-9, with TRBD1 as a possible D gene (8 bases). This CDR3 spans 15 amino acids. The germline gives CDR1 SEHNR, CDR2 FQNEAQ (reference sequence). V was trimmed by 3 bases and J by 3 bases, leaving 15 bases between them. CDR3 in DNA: TGTGCCAGCAGCTTCACAGGGGGGGAGAACTACGAGCAGTACTTC. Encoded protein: CASSFTGGENYEQYF.

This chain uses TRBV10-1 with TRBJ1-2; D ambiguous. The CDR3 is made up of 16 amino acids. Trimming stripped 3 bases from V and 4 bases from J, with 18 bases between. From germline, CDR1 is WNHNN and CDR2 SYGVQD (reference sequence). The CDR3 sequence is CASSEEQKLLTYGYTF. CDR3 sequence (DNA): TGCGCCAGCAGTGAAGAGCAAAAACTTCTAACCTATGGCTACACCTTC.

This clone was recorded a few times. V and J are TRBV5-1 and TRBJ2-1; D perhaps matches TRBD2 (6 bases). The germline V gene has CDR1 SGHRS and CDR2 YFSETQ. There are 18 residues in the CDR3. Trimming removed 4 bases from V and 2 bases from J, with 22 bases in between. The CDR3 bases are TGCGCCAGCAGCCAGACTAGTGGGAGTATGAAGCCCTACAATGAGCAGTTCTTC. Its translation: CASSQTSGSMKPYNEQFF. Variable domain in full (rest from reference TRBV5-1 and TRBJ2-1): KAGVTQTPRYLIKTRGQQVTLSCSPISGHRSVSWYQQTPGQGLQFLFEYFSETQRNKGNFPGRFSGRQFSNSRSEMNVSTLELGDSALYLCASSQTSGSMKPYNEQFFGPGTRLTVL.

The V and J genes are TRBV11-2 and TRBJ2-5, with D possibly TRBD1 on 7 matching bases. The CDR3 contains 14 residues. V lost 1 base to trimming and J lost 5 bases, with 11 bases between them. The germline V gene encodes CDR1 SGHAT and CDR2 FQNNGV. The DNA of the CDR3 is TGTGCCAGCAGCTTAGTTCCAGGGGGGGAGACCCAGTACTTC. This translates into CASSLVPGGETQYF.

The CDR3 sequence is CAPPAPDYQETQYF. The CDR3 DNA is TGTGCCCCCCCCGCCCCAGACTACCAAGAGACCCAGTACTTC. V usage is TRBV6-1 and J usage is TRBJ2-5; D unclear. Trimming stripped 11 bases from V and 0 bases from J, with 16 bases between. The CDR3 runs 14 residues. Germline V gives CDR1 MNHNS, CDR2 SASEGT.

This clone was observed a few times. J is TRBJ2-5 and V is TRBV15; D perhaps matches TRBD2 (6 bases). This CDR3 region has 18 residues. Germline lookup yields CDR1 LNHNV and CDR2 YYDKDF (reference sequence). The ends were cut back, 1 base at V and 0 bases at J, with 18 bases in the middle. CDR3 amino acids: CATSRVGDGGEYQETQYF. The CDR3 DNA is TGTGCCACCAGCAGAGTAGGGGATGGCGGGGAGTACCAAGAGACCCAGTACTTC.

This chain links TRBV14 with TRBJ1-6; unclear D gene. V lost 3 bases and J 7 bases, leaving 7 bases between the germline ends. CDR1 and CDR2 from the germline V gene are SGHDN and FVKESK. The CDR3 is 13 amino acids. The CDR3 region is CASSQSFNSPLHF. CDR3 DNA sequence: TGTGCCAGCAGCCAGAGTTTCAATTCACCCCTCCACTTT.

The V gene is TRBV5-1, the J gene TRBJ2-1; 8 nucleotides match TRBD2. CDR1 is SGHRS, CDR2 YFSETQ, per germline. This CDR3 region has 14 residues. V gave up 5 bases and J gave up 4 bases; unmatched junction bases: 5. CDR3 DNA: TGCGCCAGCAGAATAGCGGGGAGGTACAATGAGCAGTTCTTC. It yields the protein CASRIAGRYNEQFF.

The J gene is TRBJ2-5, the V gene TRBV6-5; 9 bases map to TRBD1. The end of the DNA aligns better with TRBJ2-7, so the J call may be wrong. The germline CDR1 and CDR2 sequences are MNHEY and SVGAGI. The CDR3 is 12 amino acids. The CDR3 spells CASSLTGGEQYF. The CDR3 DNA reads TGTGCCAGCAGTTTGACAGGGGGCGAGCAGTACTTC.